One sample yielded the 19 T cell receptor beta chains listed below, sequenced in a study of a mutant IDH1 vaccine in newly diagnosed glioma. As for time point: week 23, last vaccination. All doses held 300 ug of mutant IDH1 20-mer peptide, with topical imiquimod. The repertoire was sequenced with immunoSEQ multiplex PCR; TCRdb's copy has only in-frame clones and lacks some. The data hold about 43,000 clones, with less than 85% observed a single time. No cognate antigen is known for these TCRs. Specimen: PBMCs, collected from a glioma patient whose treatment included an IDH1 peptide vaccine. These receptors came from a woman aged 18-35 years with glioma. Some clones in this sample may be carry-over from other donors' samples.

The J gene is TRBJ1-5, the V gene TRBV15; TRBD1 matches 7 bases. Looked up from germline, CDR1 is LNHNV and CDR2 is YYDKDF (reference sequence). The CDR3 has 15 residues. The trim removed 3 bases at V and 2 bases at J, leaving 4 bases unmatched. The CDR3 bases are TGTGCCACCAGCAGGGATACAGGGGGCAATCAGCCCCAGCATTTT. Protein product: CATSRDTGGNQPQHF. The whole variable domain, filled in from reference TRBV15 and TRBJ1-5, reads DAMVIQNPRYQVTQFGKPVTLSCSQTLNHNVMYWYQQKSSQAPKLLFHYYDKDFNNEADTPDNFQSRRPNTSFCFLDIRSPGLGDTAMYLCATSRDTGGNQPQHFGDGTRLSIL.

The chain carries TRBV5-1 and TRBJ2-2, with TRBD2 identical over 9 bases. This CDR3 has 15 residues. The V segment lost 0 bases and the J segment 4 bases; nucleotides outside the gene matches: 1. CDR1 is SGHRS, CDR2 YFSETQ, per germline. The CDR3 here is CASSLGAGGTGELFF. CDR3 bases: TGCGCCAGCAGCTTGGGAGCGGGAGGCACCGGGGAGCTGTTTTTT.

This rearrangement joins TRBV10-3 to TRBJ1-2; D is ambiguous. V was shortened by 6 bases and J by 0 bases, with 5 bases between the two germline ends. The CDR3 is made up of 12 amino acids. Germline V gives CDR1 ENHRY, CDR2 SYGVKD. The CDR3 nucleotides are TGTGCCATCAGGGCGACTAACTATGGCTACACCTTC. Amino acid sequence: CAIRATNYGYTF.

The chain carries TRBV5-1 and TRBJ2-3, with 11 bases lining up with TRBD2. The germline CDR1 and CDR2 sequences are SGHRS and YFSETQ. Germline trimming cut 7 bases from V and 4 bases from J; bases unmatched to any gene: 5. The CDR3 contains 14 residues. In nucleotides, the CDR3 is TGCGCCAGCCGCCCGGGACTAGCGGCAGATACGCAGTATTTT. The encoded protein is CASRPGLAADTQYF.

This clone was found once. This rearrangement joins TRBV19 to TRBJ2-5; 8 bases align to TRBD1. The junction had 7 bases not matched to a gene; V was cut back by 3 bases and J by 4 bases. The CDR3 extends over 15 amino acids. Germline lookup yields CDR1 LNHDA and CDR2 SQIVND (reference sequence). The CDR3 DNA follows: TGTGCCAGTAGTATTCAGGGGGCAAGGGGAGAGACCCAGTACTTC. This gives the protein CASSIQGARGETQYF. The full variable domain, completed using reference TRBV19 and TRBJ2-5, is DGGITQSPKYLFRKEGQNVTLSCEQNLNHDAMYWYRQDPGQGLRLIYYSQIVNDFQKGDIAEGYSVSREKKESFPLTVTSAQKNPTAFYLCASSIQGARGETQYFGPGTRLLVL.

V gene TRBV30 combines with J gene TRBJ1-1; D gene ambiguous. The CDR3 consists of 13 residues. Trimming removed 0 bases from V and 7 bases from J, with 12 bases in between. Germline V gives CDR1 GTSNPN, CDR2 SVGIG (reference sequence). In nucleotides, the CDR3 is TGTGCCTGGAGTGTACCCCTCCTAGGTGAAGCTTTCTTT. Its protein is CAWSVPLLGEAFF.

The V and J genes are TRBV7-2 and TRBJ1-4; D ambiguous. The ends were cut back, 5 bases at V and 7 bases at J, with 14 bases in the middle. Germline CDR1 reads SGHTA; CDR2 reads FQGNSA. This CDR3 has 14 residues. CDR3 bases: TGTGCCAGCAGCCCCCGGGCAGCAACTGAAAAACTGTTTTTT. Translated, it gives CASSPRAATEKLFF.

V usage is TRBV27 and J usage is TRBJ2-7; no reliable D call. V dropped 2 bases and J dropped 2 bases, with 7 bases sitting between them. The CDR3 runs to 13 residues. Germline CDR1 MNHEY, CDR2 SMNVEV (reference sequence). This CDR3 is CASSLRDAYEQYF. CDR3 coding DNA: TGTGCCAGCAGTTTAAGGGATGCCTACGAGCAGTACTTC.

The chain couples TRBV5-4 to TRBJ2-2; 7 positions agree with TRBD1. CDR1 is SGHNT, CDR2 YYREEE, per germline (reference sequence). Unmatched junction bases numbered 9, after V lost 4 bases and J lost 6 bases. The CDR3 has 15 residues. The CDR3 sequence: CASSGDRVPSGELFF. CDR3 nucleotide sequence: TGTGCCAGCAGCGGAGACAGGGTTCCCTCCGGGGAGCTGTTTTTT.

V usage is TRBV19 and J usage is TRBJ2-2; D is ambiguous. Trimming pared 7 bases from V and 2 bases from J, leaving 11 bases between. This CDR3 has 14 residues. The germline V gene encodes CDR1 LNHDA and CDR2 SQIVND (reference sequence). CDR3 sequence reads: CASNGFFNTGELFF. The CDR3 nucleotides are TGTGCCAGTAATGGATTCTTTAACACCGGGGAGCTGTTTTTT.

The chain couples TRBV7-9 to TRBJ2-3; 9 nucleotides line up with TRBD2. Germline CDR1 is SEHNR and CDR2 is FQNEAQ (reference sequence). The CDR3 sequence is 19 residues long. The J segment lost 1 base and the V segment lost 6 bases, leaving 17 bases of the junction unmatched. In nucleotides, the CDR3 is TGTGCCAGCAGTCCCAACCGGGCTAGCGGGGTGCCCGGCACAGATACGCAGTATTTT. It encodes CASSPNRASGVPGTDTQYF.

This sequence joins TRBV2 and TRBJ2-4; 7 bases fit TRBD2. CDR3 size: 13 residues. J lost 8 bases, V lost 5 bases, and 6 bases had no gene match. Germline V gene sequence: CDR1 SNHLY, CDR2 FYNNEI. The CDR3: CASSLSGADIQYF. The CDR3 DNA reads as TGTGCCAGCAGTCTGAGCGGGGCGGACATTCAGTACTTC.

V gene TRBV19 combines with J gene TRBJ2-1, with a possible D match to TRBD2 (6 bases). The CDR3 consists of 15 residues. The ends were cut back, 3 bases at V and 8 bases at J, with 17 bases in the middle. Germline CDR1 reads LNHDA; CDR2 reads SQIVND (reference sequence). CDR3 loop: CASSMGRGLNDEQFF. CDR3 bases: TGTGCCAGTAGTATGGGGCGGGGTCTTAATGATGAGCAGTTCTTC.

This chain links TRBV7-2 with TRBJ2-5; TRBD1 agrees at 9 bases. The V and J ends lost 5 bases and 7 bases, in that order; junction bases with no gene match: 14. CDR1 and CDR2 from the germline V gene are SGHTA and FQGNSA. The length of the CDR3 is 16 residues. DNA of the CDR3: TGTGCCAGCAGCCTAGGGACAGGGCAAATCCGGGGGACCCAGTACTTC. Its translation is CASSLGTGQIRGTQYF. Looking up the rest from reference TRBV7-2 and TRBJ2-5 gives the full variable domain: GAGVSQSPSNKVTEKGKDVELRCDPISGHTALYWYRQSLGQGLEFLIYFQGNSAPDKSGLPSDRFSAERTGGSVSTLTIQRTQQEDSAVYLCASSLGTGQIRGTQYFGPGTRLLVL.

This clone rates as medium-sized. This chain links TRBV27 with TRBJ2-1; 12 positions match TRBD2. CDR1 is MNHEY, CDR2 SMNVEV, per germline (reference sequence). Trimming at V came to 6 bases and at J to 0 bases, leaving 6 bases not matched to a gene. The CDR3 is made up of 17 amino acids. Here the CDR3 DNA reads TGTGCCAGCAGCCGGGGGACTAGCGGGCCCTCCTACAATGAGCAGTTCTTC. Protein product: CASSRGTSGPSYNEQFF.

V usage is TRBV6-5 and J usage is TRBJ2-5, with D unresolved. The CDR3 contains 15 residues. Germline values: CDR1 MNHEY, CDR2 SVGAGI. With 5 bases removed from V and 0 bases from J, the gap between germline ends came to 13 bases. CDR3 residues: CASSLSFWYQETQYF. In DNA, the CDR3 is TGTGCCAGCAGTCTATCCTTTTGGTACCAAGAGACCCAGTACTTC.

V gene TRBV7-2 combines with J gene TRBJ1-2; 9 positions match TRBD1. Trimming cost V 5 bases and J 5 bases; bases outside gene matches: 9. In germline, CDR1 is SGHTA, CDR2 FQGNSA. There are 15 residues in the CDR3. The CDR3 sequence is CASSPRGTGTYGYTF. For the CDR3, the DNA is TGTGCCAGCAGCCCCCGTGGGACAGGGACTTATGGCTACACCTTC. The full variable domain, in which reference TRBV7-2 and TRBJ1-2 provide the parts outside the CDR3, is GAGVSQSPSNKVTEKGKDVELRCDPISGHTALYWYRQSLGQGLEFLIYFQGNSAPDKSGLPSDRFSAERTGGSVSTLTIQRTQQEDSAVYLCASSPRGTGTYGYTFGSGTRLTVV.

This clone appeared once. This sequence joins TRBV6-5 and TRBJ2-5, with TRBD1 matching 7 bases. This CDR3 has 15 residues. V was pared by 4 bases and J by 1 base, with 6 bases of the junction left unmatched. The germline V gene encodes CDR1 MNHEY and CDR2 SVGAGI. CDR3 sequence (DNA): TGTGCCAGCAGTTTGGTGGACAGGAGCCAAGAGACCCAGTACTTC. It codes for CASSLVDRSQETQYF.

This clone was detected only a few times. The chain has TRBV7-9 and TRBJ1-5; 10 nucleotides align to TRBD1. Losses at the gene ends were 5 bases for V and 4 bases for J; bases not matched to a gene: 14. Per germline, CDR1 SEHNR and CDR2 FQNEAQ (reference sequence). This CDR3 comprises 18 residues. Here the CDR3 reads CASSPDPRDRGRNQPQHF. For the CDR3, the DNA is TGTGCCAGCAGCCCCGATCCCCGGGACAGGGGACGGAATCAGCCCCAGCATTTT.